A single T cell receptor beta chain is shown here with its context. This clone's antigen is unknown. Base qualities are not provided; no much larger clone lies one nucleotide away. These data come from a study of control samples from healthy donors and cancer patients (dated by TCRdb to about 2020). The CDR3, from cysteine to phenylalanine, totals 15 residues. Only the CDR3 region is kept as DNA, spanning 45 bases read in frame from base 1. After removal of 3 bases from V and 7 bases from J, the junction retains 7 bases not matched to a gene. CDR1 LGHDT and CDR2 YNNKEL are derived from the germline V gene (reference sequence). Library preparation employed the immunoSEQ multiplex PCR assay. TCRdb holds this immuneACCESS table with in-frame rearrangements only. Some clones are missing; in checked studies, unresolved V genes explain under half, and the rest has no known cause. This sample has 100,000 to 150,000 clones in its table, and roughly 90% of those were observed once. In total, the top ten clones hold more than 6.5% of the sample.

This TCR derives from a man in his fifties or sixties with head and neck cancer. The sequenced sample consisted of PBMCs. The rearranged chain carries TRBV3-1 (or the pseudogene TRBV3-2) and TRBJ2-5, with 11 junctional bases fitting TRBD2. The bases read TGTGCCAGCAGCCATTTAGCGGGGGGGGTGGGGACCCAGTACTTC. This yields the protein CASSHLAGGVGTQYF.